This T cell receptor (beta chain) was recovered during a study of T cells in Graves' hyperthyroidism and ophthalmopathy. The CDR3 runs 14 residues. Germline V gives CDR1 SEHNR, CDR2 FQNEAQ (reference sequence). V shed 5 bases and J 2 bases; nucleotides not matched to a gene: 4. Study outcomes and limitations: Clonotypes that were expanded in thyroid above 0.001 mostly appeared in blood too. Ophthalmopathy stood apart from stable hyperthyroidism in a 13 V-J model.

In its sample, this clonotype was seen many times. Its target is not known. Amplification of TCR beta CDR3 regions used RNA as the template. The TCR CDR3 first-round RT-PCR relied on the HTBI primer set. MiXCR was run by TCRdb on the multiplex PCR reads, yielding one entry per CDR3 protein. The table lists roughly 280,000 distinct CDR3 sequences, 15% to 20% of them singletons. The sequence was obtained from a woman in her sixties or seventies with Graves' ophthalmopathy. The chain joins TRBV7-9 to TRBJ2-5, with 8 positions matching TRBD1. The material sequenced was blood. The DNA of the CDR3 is TGTGCCAGCAGCCTGGACAGGGTTCAAGAGACCCAGTACTTC. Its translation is CASSLDRVQETQYF. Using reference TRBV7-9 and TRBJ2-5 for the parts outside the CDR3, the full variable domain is DTGVSQNPRHKITKRGQNVTFRCDPISEHNRLYWYRQTLGQGPEFLTYFQNEAQLEKSRLLSDRFSAERPKGSFSTLEIQRTEQGDSAMYLCASSLDRVQETQYFGPGTRLLVL.